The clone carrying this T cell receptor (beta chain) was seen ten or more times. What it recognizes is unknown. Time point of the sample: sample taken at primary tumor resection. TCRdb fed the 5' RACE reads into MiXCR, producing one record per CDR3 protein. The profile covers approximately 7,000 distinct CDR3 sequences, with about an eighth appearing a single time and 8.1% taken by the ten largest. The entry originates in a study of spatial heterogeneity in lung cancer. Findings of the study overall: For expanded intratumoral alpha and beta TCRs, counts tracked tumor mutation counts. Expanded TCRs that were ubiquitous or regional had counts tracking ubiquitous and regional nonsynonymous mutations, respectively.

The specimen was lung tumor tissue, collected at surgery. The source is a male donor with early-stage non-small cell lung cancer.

CDR3 sequence: CASSQDRQDFYGYTF. In DNA, the CDR3 is TGCGCCAGCAGCCAAGATCGACAGGACTTTTATGGCTACACCTTC. V is TRBV4-1 and J is TRBJ1-2; maybe TRBD1 (6 bases). The germline gives CDR1 MGHRA, CDR2 YSYEKL. V lost 0 bases and J 5 bases, leaving 13 bases between the germline ends. The CDR3 is 15 amino acids.